The present TCR beta chain was sequenced within a study of cytomegalovirus exposure and HLA in healthy donors. Only one count was recorded for this clone. What it binds is unknown. Overall study findings and caveats: The authors enumerated over 150 TCR beta chains as linked to cytomegalovirus. Follow-up analysis found HLA locus-dependent TCR association rates, highest for DRB1 and lowest for HLA-C.

The PCR made use of 60 Vbeta and 13 Jbeta primers. This table comes from immunoSEQ multiplex PCR, and its TCRdb copy is limited to in-frame clones, with some not included. The sample consists of about 60,000 clones, approximately 76% of them appearing once. Germline V gene lookup returns CDR1 LNHDA and CDR2 SQIVND (reference sequence). Trimming cost V 7 bases and J 3 bases, with 12 bases left between them. The CDR3 length is 13 residues. Sequenced material: PBMCs. This sequence was found in a man aged 45 to 65 in good health and CMV-seronegative. The chain recombines TRBV19 with TRBJ1-1; D gene ambiguous. The CDR3: CASTEAGYTEAFF. The CDR3 DNA is TGTGCCAGTACCGAGGCGGGTTACACTGAAGCTTTCTTT.